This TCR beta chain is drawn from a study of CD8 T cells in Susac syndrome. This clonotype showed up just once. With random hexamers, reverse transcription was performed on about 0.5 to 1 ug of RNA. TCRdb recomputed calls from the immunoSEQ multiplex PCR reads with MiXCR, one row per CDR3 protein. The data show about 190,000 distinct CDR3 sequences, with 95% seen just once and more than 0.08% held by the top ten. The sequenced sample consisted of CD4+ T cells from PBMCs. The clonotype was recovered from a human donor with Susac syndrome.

The CDR3 protein is CSARPFYQETQYF. In DNA form, the CDR3 reads TGCAGTGCTAGACCCTTCTACCAAGAGACCCAGTACTTC. V and J are TRBV20-1 and TRBJ2-5, with D hard to call. V was clipped by 2 bases and J by 0 bases, with 7 bases between them. Per the germline V gene, CDR1 is DFQATT and CDR2 is SNEGSKA (reference sequence). The CDR3 extends over 13 amino acids.